The 23 T cell receptor beta chains given below trace back to one sample, sequenced in a study of T cells in women clearing cervical HPV infection. Assay used: immunoSEQ multiplex PCR; TCRdb lists only in-frame clones, some missing. The listing records tens of thousands of clones. The specimen sequenced was blood buffy coat. The receptors here all came from a woman between 18 and 70 years old with a cervical HPV16 infection that either progressed to CIN3+ or cleared (not recorded which).

Concerning this clone itself: Read sequence stops 3 residues before the CDR3 end, and the germline J gene provides the missing end. The chain employs TRBV30 and TRBJ2-2, with D perhaps matching TRBD2 (6 bases). The ends were cut back, 4 bases at V and 6 bases at J, with 18 bases in the middle. CDR3 length: 15 residues. Per germline, CDR1 GTSNPN and CDR2 SVGIG (reference sequence). The CDR3 is CAWKILGREAGELFF. The CDR3 bases that were read are TGTGCCTGGAAAATCTTGGGCAGGGAGGCCGGGGAG. Full variable domain (outside the CDR3, taken from reference TRBV30 and TRBJ2-2): SQTIHQWPATLVQPVGSPLSLECTVEGTSNPNLYWYRQAAGRGLQLLFYSVGIGQISSEVPQNLSASRPQDRQFILSSKKLLLSDSGFYLCAWKILGREAGELFFGEGSRLTVL.

A word on this clone: Read sequence stops 3 residues before the CDR3 end, and the germline J gene provides the missing end. V and J are TRBV5-1 and TRBJ2-5; D is possibly TRBD1 (5 bases). The V gene's germline CDR1 is SGHRS and CDR2 YFSETQ. V was cut by 2 bases and J by 5 bases, with 13 bases left in between. CDR3 size: 14 residues. Here the CDR3 reads CASSLEQGRETQYF. The sequenced CDR3 bases are TGCGCCAGCAGCTTAGAGCAGGGAAGGGAGACC.

As to this clone: The read ends 3 residues before the CDR3 terminus; that terminus is restored from the germline J gene. This sequence joins TRBV7-2 and TRBJ2-2, with a tentative D call TRBD2 (5 bases). V gave up 2 bases and J gave up 2 bases, with 9 bases separating them. The CDR3 consists of 15 residues. Germline CDR1 reads SGHTA; CDR2 reads FQGNSA. Incomplete CDR3 DNA: TGTGCCAGCAGCTTAACGAGCGGAAACACCGGGGAG. This encodes CASSLTSGNTGE. The entire CDR3 reads CASSLTSGNTGELFF.

Concerning this clone itself: The CDR3 end lies 3 residues beyond the end of the read and is filled in from the germline J gene. V gene TRBV7-8 combines with J gene TRBJ2-2; D is undetermined. CDR1 is SGHVS, CDR2 FQNEAQ, per germline. The CDR3 is 17 amino acids. CDR3 bases read: TGTGCCAGCAGTCCGGTACGAATCCCGGCAACTAATGAAAAG. This gives the protein CASSPVRIPATNEK. The CDR3 in full is CASSPVRIPATNEKLFF. Supplemented by reference TRBV7-8 and TRBJ2-2, the full variable domain reads GAGVSQSPRYKVAKRGQDVALRCDPISGHVSLFWYQQALGQGPEFLTYFQNEAQLDKSGLPSDRFFAERPEGSVSTLKIQRTQQEDSAVYLCASSPVRIPATNEKLFFGEGSRLTVL.

Notes on this clone: The CDR3 goes on 3 residues after the read ends, and that part is filled in from the germline J gene. This sequence joins TRBV7-9 and TRBJ2-3, with a tentative D call TRBD2 (5 bases). The CDR3 spans 13 residues. Germline CDR1 reads SEHNR; CDR2 reads FQNEAQ (reference sequence). The CDR3 region is CASSFGVEETQYF. The DNA read from the CDR3 is TGTGCCAGCAGCTTCGGGGTGGAAGAGACG. The variable domain in full, completed from reference TRBV7-9 and TRBJ2-3, reads DTGVSQNPRHKITKRGQNVTFRCDPISEHNRLYWYRQTLGQGPEFLTYFQNEAQLEKSRLLSDRFSAERPKGSFSTLEIQRTEQGDSAMYLCASSFGVEETQYFGPGTRLTVL.

About this clone: The read gets to within 3 residues of the CDR3 end, and the germline J gene fills in the rest. The chain has TRBV2 and TRBJ1-1, with D perhaps TRBD1 (5 bases). V was pared by 6 bases and J by 3 bases, with 14 bases between. In germline, CDR1 is SNHLY, CDR2 FYNNEI. The CDR3 covers 14 residues. The CDR3 here is CASSRTQGYTEAFF. Incomplete CDR3 DNA: TGTGCCAGCAGCAGGACCCAGGGATACACTGAA.

Remarks on this clone: Read coverage stops 3 residues before the CDR3 terminus; the germline J gene supplies the remainder. V usage is TRBV2 and J usage is TRBJ2-2; D is ambiguous. The germline gives CDR1 SNHLY, CDR2 FYNNEI. The CDR3 is made up of 12 amino acids. V was pared by 7 bases and J by 1 base, with 4 bases between. Partial CDR3 DNA: TGTGCCAGCACCAAGAACACCGGGGAG. Translating gives CASTKNTGE. The whole CDR3 sequence is CASTKNTGELFF.

The CDR3: CASSLSGSYSNQPQHF. The sequenced CDR3 bases are TGCGCCAGCAGCTTGAGCGGCAGTTATAGCAATCAGCCC. The rearrangement uses TRBV5-1 and TRBJ1-5; D not certain. The read terminates 3 residues ahead of where the CDR3 ends, so the germline J gene completes it. Germline V gives CDR1 SGHRS, CDR2 YFSETQ. CDR3 length: 16 amino acids. The V end lost 1 base, the J end lost 0 bases, and 11 bases lay between the germline ends. Full variable domain (missing parts from reference TRBV5-1 and TRBJ1-5): KAGVTQTPRYLIKTRGQQVTLSCSPISGHRSVSWYQQTPGQGLQFLFEYFSETQRNKGNFPGRFSGRQFSNSRSEMNVSTLELGDSALYLCASSLSGSYSNQPQHFGDGTRLSIL.

Concerning this clone itself: The read stops 3 residues short of the end of the CDR3; the missing end is completed from the germline J gene. This chain uses TRBV5-4 with TRBJ2-3; 9 nucleotides match TRBD2. CDR1 SGHNT and CDR2 YYREEE come from the germline V gene (reference sequence). The CDR3 has 15 residues. J gave up 5 bases and V 6 bases, and 10 bases lay outside the gene matches. CDR3 bases read: TGTGCCAGCAAAGACCGCGGGGGGGCCGTAGATACG. Protein: CASKDRGGAVDT. The complete CDR3 sequence is CASKDRGGAVDTQYF.

Details on this clone: The CDR3 goes on 3 residues after the read ends, and that part is filled in from the germline J gene. The chain is built from TRBV7-9 and TRBJ2-2; the D is unclear. Between the trimmed V and J ends, which lost 5 bases and 8 bases, there was a span of 6 bases. The V gene's germline CDR1 is SEHNR and CDR2 FQNEAQ (reference sequence). The CDR3 runs 11 residues. CDR3 residues: CASSLRGELFF. The CDR3 DNA, read in part, is TGTGCCAGCAGCCTGCGGGGGGAG. Based on the CDR3 plus reference TRBV7-9 and TRBJ2-2, the full variable domain is DTGVSQNPRHKITKRGQNVTFRCDPISEHNRLYWYRQTLGQGPEFLTYFQNEAQLEKSRLLSDRFSAERPKGSFSTLEIQRTEQGDSAMYLCASSLRGELFFGEGSRLTVL.

Details on this clone: The sequenced fragment ends 3 residues before the CDR3 boundary, so the rest is inferred from the germline J gene. The chain has TRBV5-6 and TRBJ2-1, with D perhaps matching TRBD1 (6 bases). CDR1 and CDR2 (germline): SGHDT, YYEEEE. CDR3 length equals 15 residues. The germline V and J ends were trimmed by 5 bases and 0 bases, with 12 bases remaining between them. CDR3 DNA, as far as it was read: TGTGCCAGCAGTTCCGACAGGTACTCCTACAATGAG. This codes for CASSSDRYSYNE. The CDR3 in its entirety is CASSSDRYSYNEQFF.

A remark on this clone: Read data end 3 residues before the CDR3 end; the end is taken from the germline J gene. The chain combines TRBV14 with TRBJ2-1, with 8 bases identical to TRBD2. Trimming at V came to 2 bases and at J to 4 bases, leaving 7 bases not matched to a gene. Germline V gene sequence: CDR1 SGHDN, CDR2 FVKESK. The CDR3 runs to 16 residues. CDR3 DNA (partial): TGTGCCAGCAGCCAAAGGCAACTAGCGGAGTACAATGAG. Translated: CASSQRQLAEYNE. In full, the CDR3 reads CASSQRQLAEYNEQFF.

A remark on this clone: The read stops 3 residues short of the end of the CDR3; the missing end is completed from the germline J gene. The J gene is TRBJ1-2, the V gene TRBV19; possibly TRBD1 for D (5 bases). CDR1 and CDR2 from the germline V gene are LNHDA and SQIVND (reference sequence). This CDR3 contains 15 residues. The part of the CDR3 DNA that was read is TGTGCCAGTAGTATAGATCCCTACAGGACGGGCGGC. As protein: CASSIDPYRTGG. The entire CDR3 protein reads CASSIDPYRTGGYTF.

A word on this clone: The read ends 3 residues shy of where the CDR3 ends; the end is completed using the germline J gene. The J gene is TRBJ2-7, the V gene TRBV18; TRBD1 matches at 10 bases. V shed 6 bases and J 6 bases; nucleotides not matched to a gene: 8. The germline V gene encodes CDR1 KGHSH and CDR2 LQKENI. This CDR3 comprises 14 residues. The sequenced part of the CDR3 DNA is TGTGCCAGCTCGACCGGGACAGGGGTTCTCGAG. This translates into CASSTGTGVLE. The CDR3 in full is CASSTGTGVLEQYF. The full variable domain, in which reference TRBV18 and TRBJ2-7 provide the parts outside the CDR3, is NAGVMQNPRHLVRRRGQEARLRCSPMKGHSHVYWYRQLPEEGLKFMVYLQKENIIDESGMPKERFSAEFPKEGPSILRIQQVVRGDSAAYFCASSTGTGVLEQYFGPGTRLTVT.

On this clone: The CDR3 end falls 3 residues outside the read, so it is completed with the germline J gene. This chain joins TRBV7-6 and TRBJ1-2; the D gene is possibly TRBD1 (5 bases). This CDR3 contains 13 residues. Germline V CDR1 and CDR2: SGHVS, FNYEAQ. The CDR3 sequence: CASNNYRGYDYTF. The sequenced part of the CDR3 DNA is TGTGCCAGCAACAACTATAGGGGCTACGAC. Using reference TRBV7-6 and TRBJ1-2 for the parts outside the CDR3, the full variable domain is GAGVSQSPRYKVTKRGQDVALRCDPISGHVSLYWYRQALGQGPEFLTYFNYEAQQDKSGLPNDRFSAERPEGSISTLTIQRTEQRDSAMYRCASNNYRGYDYTFGSGTRLTVV.

About this clone itself: The read ends 3 residues early relative to the CDR3; the germline J gene fills the gap. The chain is built from TRBV19 and TRBJ2-4; perhaps TRBD1 as D (5 bases). Germline CDR1 is LNHDA and CDR2 is SQIVND (reference sequence). V was cut by 2 bases and J by 3 bases, with 17 bases left in between. This CDR3 has 17 residues. CDR3 amino acids: CASSIIGRGKDKNIQYF. Incomplete CDR3 DNA: TGTGCCAGTAGTATAATTGGAAGGGGAAAAGACAAAAACATT.

As concerns this clone: The read comes to an end 3 residues before the CDR3 does, leaving the germline J gene to fill in the end. V usage is TRBV18 and J usage is TRBJ2-7, with 7 bases fitting TRBD1. The CDR3 length is 15 residues. Unmatched junction bases numbered 8, after V lost 6 bases and J lost 0 bases. Germline V gives CDR1 KGHSH, CDR2 LQKENI. The CDR3 DNA, read in part, is TGTGCCAGCTCCCCCGGGACAGCCGCCTCCTACGAG. It is translated as CASSPGTAASYE. The CDR3, in full, reads CASSPGTAASYEQYF.

A remark on this clone: The read finishes 3 residues shy of the CDR3 end, and the germline J gene is used to complete it. The chain has TRBV7-3 and TRBJ2-7, with D possibly matching TRBD2 (5 bases). The germline V gene has CDR1 SGHTA and CDR2 FQGTGA. The CDR3 has 13 amino acids. V was cut by 2 bases and J by 4 bases, with 9 bases left in between. CDR3 protein: CASSLVSGYEQYF. The covered CDR3 bases are TGTGCCAGCAGCTTAGTGTCGGGGTACGAG.

As regards this clone: The CDR3 end falls 3 residues outside the read, so it is completed with the germline J gene. V is TRBV5-1 and J is TRBJ2-5, with 8 bases aligning to TRBD1. Germline V gives CDR1 SGHRS, CDR2 YFSETQ. The trim removed 5 bases at V and 5 bases at J, leaving 8 bases unmatched. The CDR3 has 14 residues. CDR3 DNA (partial): TGCGCCAGCAGAGTGACAGGGGCGGCGGAGACC. This sequence encodes CASRVTGAAET. The full-length CDR3 reads as CASRVTGAAETQYF.

To note about this clone: The CDR3 end falls 3 residues outside the read, so it is completed with the germline J gene. The chain links TRBV19 to TRBJ2-3, with D tentatively TRBD2 (7 bases). The CDR3 contains 15 residues. The V end was cut by 3 bases, the J end by 2 bases, with 12 bases between. Germline V CDR1 and CDR2: LNHDA, SQIVND (reference sequence). The sequenced part of the CDR3 DNA is TGTGCCAGTAGTATGGGGGGGCTATACACAGATACG. Protein product: CASSMGGLYTDT. The whole CDR3 reads CASSMGGLYTDTQYF. The variable domain in full, completed from reference TRBV19 and TRBJ2-3, reads DGGITQSPKYLFRKEGQNVTLSCEQNLNHDAMYWYRQDPGQGLRLIYYSQIVNDFQKGDIAEGYSVSREKKESFPLTVTSAQKNPTAFYLCASSMGGLYTDTQYFGPGTRLTVL.

In the case of this clone: The read ends 3 residues before the CDR3 terminus; that terminus is restored from the germline J gene. J is TRBJ2-7 and V is TRBV19; perhaps TRBD2 as D (6 bases). V was trimmed by 4 bases and J by 5 bases, leaving 24 bases between them. This CDR3 is built from 17 residues. CDR1 is LNHDA, CDR2 SQIVND, per germline (reference sequence). The chain's CDR3 is CASSSGGLEGRRNEQYF. CDR3 DNA (partial): TGTGCCAGTAGTAGTGGGGGGTTGGAGGGGCGCCGAAACGAG.

A remark on this clone: The read ends 3 residues early relative to the CDR3; the germline J gene fills the gap. The V gene is TRBV5-5, the J gene TRBJ2-1; 9 bases fit TRBD2. V dropped 0 bases and J dropped 9; count of bases not matched to a gene: 4. The CDR3 sequence is 14 residues long. CDR1 and CDR2 from the germline V gene are SGHKS and YYEKEE (reference sequence). This chain's CDR3 is CASSLGRGGGEQFF. The CDR3 bases that were read are TGTGCCAGCAGCTTGGGGCGGGGGGGCGGTGAG.

Of note for this clone: Read coverage stops 3 residues before the CDR3 terminus; the germline J gene supplies the remainder. The chain uses TRBV2 and TRBJ1-2; D not certain. V shed 4 bases and J shed 0 bases, with 12 bases lying between them. Germline loops: CDR1 SNHLY, CDR2 FYNNEI. The CDR3 has 15 residues. The sequenced CDR3 bases are TGTGCCAGCAGTGCGACGGGGTCCACTAACTATGGC. Translating it yields CASSATGSTNYG. The whole CDR3 sequence is CASSATGSTNYGYTF.